This passage covers 16 T cell receptor beta chains from one sample sequenced in a study of T cells in Graves' hyperthyroidism and ophthalmopathy. There were TCR beta CDR3 regions amplified from RNA transcripts. RT-PCR in the first round (using the HTBI primer set) targeted the TCR CDR3. One entry per CDR3 protein results from TCRdb running MiXCR on the multiplex PCR reads. The table records 750,000 to 950,000 distinct CDR3 sequences, around 39% of them present only once. The source material was blood. These receptors were obtained from a man between 18 and 29 years old with Graves' hyperthyroidism.

The rearrangement links TRBV20-1 to TRBJ2-2; 7 bases map to TRBD1. This CDR3 is 14 amino acids long. The germline CDR1 and CDR2 sequences are DFQATT and SNEGSKA (reference sequence). Losses at the gene ends were 1 base for V and 6 bases for J; bases not matched to a gene: 5. The DNA for the CDR3 is TGCAGTGCTAGAGGCACAGGGGCCGCCGGGGAGCTGTTTTTT. Its translation is CSARGTGAAGELFF.

The rearrangement uses TRBV7-2 and TRBJ1-1; maybe TRBD1 (6 bases). This CDR3 region has 14 residues. V was pared by 8 bases and J by 5 bases, with 18 bases between. CDR1 SGHTA and CDR2 FQGNSA come from the germline V gene. The CDR3 loop is CASGGGQRVTEAFF. The CDR3 bases are TGTGCCAGCGGAGGAGGACAGAGAGTGACTGAAGCTTTCTTT.

This clonotype was found many times. Here the CDR3 DNA reads TGCAGCGTTGCTCAGGGCTCTGGAAACACCATATATTTT. As protein: CSVAQGSGNTIYF. The chain carries TRBV29-1 and TRBJ1-3, with a possible D match to TRBD1 (5 bases). The V end lost 4 bases, the J end lost 0 bases, and 7 bases lay between the germline ends. CDR3 size: 13 residues. Germline-derived CDR1 and CDR2 are SQVTM and ANQGSEA.

The rearrangement uses TRBV29-1 and TRBJ1-1, with D uncertain. The CDR3 spans 12 residues. Germline V CDR1 and CDR2: SQVTM, ANQGSEA. V gave up 6 bases and J gave up 4 bases, with 12 bases separating them. The CDR3 DNA reads as TGCAGCGTCGCGCAGGAGTCCACTGAAGCTTTCTTT. This gives the protein CSVAQESTEAFF.

There are many counts of this clonotype. V is TRBV29-1 and J is TRBJ2-7; no clear D gene. CDR3 length: 13 residues. Germline assignment: CDR1 SQVTM and CDR2 ANQGSEA. Trimming cost V 4 bases and J 1 base, with 11 bases left between them. The CDR3 sequence: CSVGQPKSYEQYF. DNA of the CDR3: TGCAGCGTTGGTCAGCCAAAGTCCTACGAGCAGTACTTC.

In its sample, this clonotype was seen a few times. The J gene is TRBJ2-5, the V gene TRBV9; 9 bases map to TRBD1. Germline trimming cut 4 bases from V and 3 bases from J; bases unmatched to any gene: 7. Germline CDR1 is SGDLS and CDR2 is YYNGEE. The CDR3 runs 15 residues. The CDR3: CASSQDRGDKETQYF. CDR3 nucleotide sequence: TGTGCCAGCAGCCAGGACAGGGGTGATAAAGAGACCCAGTACTTC. The whole variable domain, remainder taken from reference TRBV9 and TRBJ2-5, is DSGVTQTPKHLITATGQRVTLRCSPRSGDLSVYWYQQSLDQGLQFLIQYYNGEERAKGNILERFSAQQFPDLHSELNLSSLELGDSALYFCASSQDRGDKETQYFGPGTRLLVL.

This clonotype was counted at least ten times. The DNA for the CDR3 is TGCAGTGCTAGAGTGAGCGGGAGTGGCGAGACCCAGTACTTC. This codes for CSARVSGSGETQYF. The chain recombines TRBV20-1 with TRBJ2-5, with 8 positions matching TRBD2. This CDR3 has 14 amino acids. Germline values: CDR1 DFQATT, CDR2 SNEGSKA (reference sequence). V dropped 1 base and J dropped 5; count of bases not matched to a gene: 6.

V usage is TRBV7-2 and J usage is TRBJ2-7; 10 nucleotides align to TRBD2. The J segment lost 3 bases and the V segment lost 3 bases, leaving 5 bases of the junction unmatched. The CDR3 is 15 amino acids. The germline CDR1 and CDR2 sequences are SGHTA and FQGNSA. In DNA, the CDR3 is TGTGCCAGCAGCTTTCTAGCGGGAGAAGGCTACGAGCAGTACTTC. This encodes CASSFLAGEGYEQYF. Together with reference TRBV7-2 and TRBJ2-7, the CDR3 gives the full variable domain: GAGVSQSPSNKVTEKGKDVELRCDPISGHTALYWYRQSLGQGLEFLIYFQGNSAPDKSGLPSDRFSAERTGGSVSTLTIQRTQQEDSAVYLCASSFLAGEGYEQYFGPGTRLTVT.

This clonotype occurred a few times. The chain couples TRBV19 to TRBJ2-7; 10 bases fit TRBD2. Unmatched junction bases numbered 8, after V lost 3 bases and J lost 3 bases. CDR1 is LNHDA, CDR2 SQIVND, per germline (reference sequence). The CDR3 covers 16 residues. The CDR3 region is CASSIVGTSDRYEQYF. DNA of the CDR3: TGTGCCAGTAGTATCGTGGGGACTAGCGATCGCTACGAGCAGTACTTC.

This clonotype was observed a few times. At one end the junction does not follow the germline gene, possibly because of a read error. The chain couples TRBV10-3 to TRBJ1-1; D unclear. This CDR3 contains 13 residues. Germline loops: CDR1 ENHRY, CDR2 SYGVKD. The CDR3 protein is CASSETASAEAFF. The DNA of the CDR3 is TGTGCCAGCAGTGAAACAGCCTCGGCTGAAGCTTTCTTT.

The J gene is TRBJ2-6, the V gene TRBV10-3; 7 positions match TRBD1. J lost 4 bases, V lost 0 bases, and 0 bases had no gene match. CDR3 size: 15 residues. From germline, CDR1 is ENHRY and CDR2 SYGVKD. CDR3 residues: CAISESGQGANVLTF. In nucleotides, the CDR3 is TGTGCCATCAGTGAGTCGGGACAGGGGGCCAACGTCCTGACTTTC.

This chain links TRBV7-9 with TRBJ2-5; maybe TRBD2 (5 bases). The germline V gene has CDR1 SEHNR and CDR2 FQNEAQ (reference sequence). This CDR3 region has 14 residues. Trimming shortened V by 5 bases and J by 9 bases, and 19 bases separated the two germline ends. Here the CDR3 reads CASSLNLGTGAQYF. CDR3 nucleotide sequence: TGTGCCAGCAGCCTCAACCTGGGCACCGGGGCCCAGTACTTC.

The chain joins TRBV7-9 to TRBJ2-5, with unresolved D. Germline-derived CDR1 and CDR2 are SEHNR and FQNEAQ (reference sequence). The CDR3 covers 18 residues. V lost 4 bases and J lost 0, with 21 bases in between. CDR3 DNA sequence: TGTGCCAGCAGCTACCGGGCCTCCCTCGGGTCGTACCAAGAGACCCAGTACTTC. This gives the protein CASSYRASLGSYQETQYF.

CDR3 protein: CAIRLAGQGNYGYTF. CDR3 DNA: TGTGCCATCAGGCTCGCGGGACAGGGAAACTATGGCTACACCTTC. V and J are TRBV10-3 and TRBJ1-2, with 9 bases that match TRBD1. In germline, CDR1 is ENHRY, CDR2 SYGVKD. The CDR3 has 15 residues. The V segment lost 6 bases and the J segment 2 bases; nucleotides outside the gene matches: 7.

Turning to this clonotype: In this CDR3 the conserved last residue, phenylalanine or tryptophan, is missing, so a read error is likely. Because the CDR3's place on the DNA is in doubt, the DNA is left out and the CDR3 is given as listed by TCRdb. The rearrangement uses TRBV7-8 and TRBJ1-3; the table gives TRBD1 as D, unverified against the DNA. The CDR3 is 10 amino acids in total, end residues counted. Germline V gene lookup returns CDR1 SGHVS and CDR2 FQNEAQ. This chain's CDR3 is CASSSGQGDT.

This clonotype was observed a handful of times. The genes are TRBV6-1 and TRBJ1-2, with TRBD1 as a possible D gene (6 bases). The CDR3 loop spans 13 amino acids. Trimming cost V 4 bases and J 4 bases, with 10 bases left between them. Germline V gene sequence: CDR1 MNHNS, CDR2 SASEGT. The CDR3 region is CASSVGQLYGYTF. CDR3 DNA: TGTGCCAGCAGTGTGGGACAACTCTATGGCTACACCTTC.